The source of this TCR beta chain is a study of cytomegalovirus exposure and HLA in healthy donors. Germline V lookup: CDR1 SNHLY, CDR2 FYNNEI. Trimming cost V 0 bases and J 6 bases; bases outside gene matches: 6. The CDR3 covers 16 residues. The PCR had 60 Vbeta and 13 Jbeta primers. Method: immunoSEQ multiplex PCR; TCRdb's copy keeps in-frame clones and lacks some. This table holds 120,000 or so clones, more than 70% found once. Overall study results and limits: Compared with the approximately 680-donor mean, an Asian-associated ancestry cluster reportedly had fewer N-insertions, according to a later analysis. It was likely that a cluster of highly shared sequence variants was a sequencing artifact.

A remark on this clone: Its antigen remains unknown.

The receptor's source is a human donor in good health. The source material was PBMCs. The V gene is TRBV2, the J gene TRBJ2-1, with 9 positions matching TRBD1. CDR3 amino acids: CASSEAWDRASNEQFF. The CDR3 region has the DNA TGTGCCAGCAGTGAAGCCTGGGACAGGGCATCCAATGAGCAGTTCTTC.